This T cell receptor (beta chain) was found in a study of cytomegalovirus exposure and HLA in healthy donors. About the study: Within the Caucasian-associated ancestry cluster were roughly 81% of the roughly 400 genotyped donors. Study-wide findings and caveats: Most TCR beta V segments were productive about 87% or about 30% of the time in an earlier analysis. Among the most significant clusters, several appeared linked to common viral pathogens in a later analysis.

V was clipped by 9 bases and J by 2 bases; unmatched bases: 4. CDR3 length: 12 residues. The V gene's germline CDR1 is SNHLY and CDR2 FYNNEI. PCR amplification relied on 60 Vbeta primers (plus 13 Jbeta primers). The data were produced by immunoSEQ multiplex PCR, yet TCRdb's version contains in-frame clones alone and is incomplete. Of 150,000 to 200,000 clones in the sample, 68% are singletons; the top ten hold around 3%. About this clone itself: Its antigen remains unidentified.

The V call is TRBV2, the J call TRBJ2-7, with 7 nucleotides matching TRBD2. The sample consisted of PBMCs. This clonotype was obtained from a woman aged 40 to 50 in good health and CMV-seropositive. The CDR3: CASSSGPYEQYF. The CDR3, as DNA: TGTGCCAGTTCTAGCGGCCCCTACGAGCAGTACTTC.